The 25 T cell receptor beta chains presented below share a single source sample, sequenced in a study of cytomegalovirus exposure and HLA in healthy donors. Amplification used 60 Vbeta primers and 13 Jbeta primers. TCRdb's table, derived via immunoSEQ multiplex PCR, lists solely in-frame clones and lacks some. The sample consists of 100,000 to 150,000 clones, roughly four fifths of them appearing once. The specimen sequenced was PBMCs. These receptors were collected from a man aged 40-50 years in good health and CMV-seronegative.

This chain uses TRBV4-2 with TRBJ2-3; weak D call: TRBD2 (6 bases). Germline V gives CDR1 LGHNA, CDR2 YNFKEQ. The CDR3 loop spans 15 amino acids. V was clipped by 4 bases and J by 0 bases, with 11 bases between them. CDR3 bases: TGTGCCAGCAGCCCGGGACTGAGTAGCACAGATACGCAGTATTTT. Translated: CASSPGLSSTDTQYF.

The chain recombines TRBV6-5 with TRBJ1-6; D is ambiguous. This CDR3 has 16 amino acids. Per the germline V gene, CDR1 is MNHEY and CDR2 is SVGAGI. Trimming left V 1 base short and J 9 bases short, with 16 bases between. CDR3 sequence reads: CASSYWHSEMVSPLHF. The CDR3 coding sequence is TGTGCCAGCAGTTACTGGCACAGTGAAATGGTTTCACCCCTCCACTTT.

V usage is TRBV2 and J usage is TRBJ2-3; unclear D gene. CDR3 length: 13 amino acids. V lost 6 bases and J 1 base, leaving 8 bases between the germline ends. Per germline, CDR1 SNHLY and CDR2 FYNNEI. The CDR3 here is CASRGLRTDTQYF. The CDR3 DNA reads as TGTGCCAGCAGGGGCTTACGCACAGATACGCAGTATTTT.

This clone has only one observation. The CDR3 reads CASSFITSNEQYF. The CDR3 bases are TGTGCCAGCAGCTTTATAACGAGCAACGAGCAGTACTTC. The gene calls are TRBV5-4 and TRBJ2-7, with unresolved D. The CDR3 spans 13 residues. From germline, CDR1 is SGHNT and CDR2 YYREEE (reference sequence). The V end lost 2 bases, the J end lost 5 bases, and 11 bases lay between the germline ends.

CDR3 region: CASSSAGTGRYEQYF. The CDR3 region has the DNA TGTGCCAGCAGTTCGGCCGGGACAGGGCGCTACGAGCAGTACTTC. This chain links TRBV28 with TRBJ2-5; 9 bases line up with TRBD1. The last part of the DNA fits TRBJ2-7 better; the J call may be wrong. Looked up from germline, CDR1 is MDHEN and CDR2 is SYDVKM. The CDR3 runs 15 residues.

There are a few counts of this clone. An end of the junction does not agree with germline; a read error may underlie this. Here the CDR3 reads CASRYKGQGPTSGANGLTF. In nucleotides, the CDR3 is TGTGCCAGCAGATATAAAGGACAGGGACCAACCTCTGGGGCCAACGGCCTGACTTTC. The rearrangement uses TRBV7-2 and TRBJ2-6; 8 bases map to TRBD1. The CDR3 has 19 residues. Germline CDR1 SGHTA, CDR2 FQGNSA.

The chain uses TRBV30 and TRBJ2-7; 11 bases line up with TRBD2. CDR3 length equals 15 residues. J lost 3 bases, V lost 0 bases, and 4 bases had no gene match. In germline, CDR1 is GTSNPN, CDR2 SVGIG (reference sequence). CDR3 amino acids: CAWSVLLAGGYEQYF. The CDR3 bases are TGTGCCTGGAGTGTCCTCCTAGCGGGAGGCTACGAGCAGTACTTC.

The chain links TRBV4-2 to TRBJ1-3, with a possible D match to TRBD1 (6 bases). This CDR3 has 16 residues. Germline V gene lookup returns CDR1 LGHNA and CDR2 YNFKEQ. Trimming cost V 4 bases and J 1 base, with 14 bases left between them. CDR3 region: CASSLNRVVSGNTIYF. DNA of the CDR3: TGTGCCAGCAGCCTTAACAGGGTAGTGTCTGGAAACACCATATATTTT.

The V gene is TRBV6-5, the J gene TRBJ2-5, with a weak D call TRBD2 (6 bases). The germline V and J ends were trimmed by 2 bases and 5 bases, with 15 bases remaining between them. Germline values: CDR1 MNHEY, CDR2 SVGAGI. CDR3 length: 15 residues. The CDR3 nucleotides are TGTGCCAGCAGTTACCTTAGGGGAGGCCCCGAGACCCAGTACTTC. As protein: CASSYLRGGPETQYF.

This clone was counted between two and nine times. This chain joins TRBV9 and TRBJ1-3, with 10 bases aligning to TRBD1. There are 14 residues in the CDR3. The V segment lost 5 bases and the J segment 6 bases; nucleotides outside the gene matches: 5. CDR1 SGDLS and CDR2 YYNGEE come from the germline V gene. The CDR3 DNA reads TGTGCCAGCAGTGGGACAGGGGTGAAAAACACCATATATTTT. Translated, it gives CASSGTGVKNTIYF.

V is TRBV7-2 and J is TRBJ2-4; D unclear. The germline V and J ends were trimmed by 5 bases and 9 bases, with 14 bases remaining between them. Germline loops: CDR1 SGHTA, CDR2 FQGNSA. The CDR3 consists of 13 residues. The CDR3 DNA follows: TGTGCCAGCAGCCCTTCTTTGGTCGGCATTCAGTACTTC. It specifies CASSPSLVGIQYF.

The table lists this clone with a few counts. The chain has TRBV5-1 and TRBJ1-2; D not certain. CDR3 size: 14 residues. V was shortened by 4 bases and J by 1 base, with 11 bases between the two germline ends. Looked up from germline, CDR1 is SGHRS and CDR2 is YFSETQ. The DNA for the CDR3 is TGCGCCAGCAGCCTGCGTCTGTTTAACTATGGCTACACCTTC. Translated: CASSLRLFNYGYTF. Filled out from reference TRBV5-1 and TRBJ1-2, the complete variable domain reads KAGVTQTPRYLIKTRGQQVTLSCSPISGHRSVSWYQQTPGQGLQFLFEYFSETQRNKGNFPGRFSGRQFSNSRSEMNVSTLELGDSALYLCASSLRLFNYGYTFGSGTRLTVV.

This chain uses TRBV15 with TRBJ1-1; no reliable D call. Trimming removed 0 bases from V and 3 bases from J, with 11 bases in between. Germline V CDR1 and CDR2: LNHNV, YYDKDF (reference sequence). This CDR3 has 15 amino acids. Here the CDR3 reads CATSRDPHGDTEAFF. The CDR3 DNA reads TGTGCCACCAGCAGAGATCCCCACGGGGACACTGAAGCTTTCTTT. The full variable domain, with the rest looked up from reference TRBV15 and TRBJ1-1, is DAMVIQNPRYQVTQFGKPVTLSCSQTLNHNVMYWYQQKSSQAPKLLFHYYDKDFNNEADTPDNFQSRRPNTSFCFLDIRSPGLGDTAMYLCATSRDPHGDTEAFFGQGTRLTVV.

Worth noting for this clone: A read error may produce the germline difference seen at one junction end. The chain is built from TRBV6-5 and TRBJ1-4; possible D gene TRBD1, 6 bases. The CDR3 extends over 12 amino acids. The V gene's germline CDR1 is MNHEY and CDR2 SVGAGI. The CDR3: CASSSGGAGWVF. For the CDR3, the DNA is TGTGCCAGCAGTTCCGGGGGGGCCGGTTGGGTTTTT.

The CDR3, as DNA: TGTGCCATCAGTGAAACTGACAGGGTCAACTACGAGCAGTACTTC. Residues: CAISETDRVNYEQYF. The V gene is TRBV10-3, the J gene TRBJ2-7; 7 bases map to TRBD1. This CDR3 region has 15 residues. Germline CDR1 ENHRY, CDR2 SYGVKD. With V trimmed by 3 bases and J by 3 bases, 8 bases remained unmatched.

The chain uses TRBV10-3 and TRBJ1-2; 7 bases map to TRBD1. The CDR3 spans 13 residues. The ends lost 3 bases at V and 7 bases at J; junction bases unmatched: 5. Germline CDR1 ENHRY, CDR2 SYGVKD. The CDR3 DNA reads TGTGCCATCAGTGAACCGACAGGGTTTGGCTACACCTTC. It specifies CAISEPTGFGYTF.

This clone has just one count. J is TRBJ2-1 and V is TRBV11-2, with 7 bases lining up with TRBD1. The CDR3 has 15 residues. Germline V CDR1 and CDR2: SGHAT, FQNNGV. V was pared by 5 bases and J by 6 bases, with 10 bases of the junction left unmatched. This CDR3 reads CASSVRDSQSNEQFF. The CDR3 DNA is TGTGCCAGCAGCGTCCGGGACAGCCAGAGCAATGAGCAGTTCTTC.

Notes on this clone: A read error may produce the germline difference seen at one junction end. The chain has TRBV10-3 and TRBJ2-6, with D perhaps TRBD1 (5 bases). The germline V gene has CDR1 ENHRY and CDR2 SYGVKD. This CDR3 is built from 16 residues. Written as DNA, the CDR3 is TGTGCCATCAGTGAGTCGAATCGGGCTGGGGCCAACGGCCTGACTTTC. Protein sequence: CAISESNRAGANGLTF.

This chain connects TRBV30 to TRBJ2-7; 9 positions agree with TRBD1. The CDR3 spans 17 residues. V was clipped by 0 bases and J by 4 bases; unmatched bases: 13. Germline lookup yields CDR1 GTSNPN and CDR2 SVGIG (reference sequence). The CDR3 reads CAWSVRDRDPLPYEQYF. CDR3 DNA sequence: TGTGCCTGGAGTGTCCGGGACAGGGACCCGCTACCTTACGAGCAGTACTTC.

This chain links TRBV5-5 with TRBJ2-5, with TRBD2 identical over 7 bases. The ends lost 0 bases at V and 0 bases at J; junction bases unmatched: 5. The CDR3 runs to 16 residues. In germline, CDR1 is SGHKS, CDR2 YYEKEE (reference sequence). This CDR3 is CASSLVVGGNQETQYF. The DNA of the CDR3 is TGTGCCAGCAGCTTGGTGGTGGGGGGGAACCAAGAGACCCAGTACTTC.

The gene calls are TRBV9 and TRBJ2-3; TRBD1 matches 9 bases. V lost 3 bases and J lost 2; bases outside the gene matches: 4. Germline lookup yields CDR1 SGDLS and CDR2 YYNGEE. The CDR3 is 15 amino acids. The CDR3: CASSAGTGFTDTQYF. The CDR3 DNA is TGTGCCAGCAGCGCCGGGACAGGGTTCACAGATACGCAGTATTTT.

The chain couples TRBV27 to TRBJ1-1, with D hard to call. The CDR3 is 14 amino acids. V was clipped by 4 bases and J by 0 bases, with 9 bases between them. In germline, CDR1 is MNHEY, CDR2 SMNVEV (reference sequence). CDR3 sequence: CASSSRLMNTEAFF. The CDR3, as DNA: TGTGCCAGCAGTTCCAGACTGATGAACACTGAAGCTTTCTTT.

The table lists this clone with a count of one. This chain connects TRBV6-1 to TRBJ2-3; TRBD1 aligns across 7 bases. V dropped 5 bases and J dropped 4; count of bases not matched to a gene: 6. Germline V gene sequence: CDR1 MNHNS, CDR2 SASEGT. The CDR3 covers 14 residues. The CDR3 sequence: CASSLTGMADTQYF. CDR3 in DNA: TGTGCCAGCAGTCTGACAGGGATGGCAGATACGCAGTATTTT.

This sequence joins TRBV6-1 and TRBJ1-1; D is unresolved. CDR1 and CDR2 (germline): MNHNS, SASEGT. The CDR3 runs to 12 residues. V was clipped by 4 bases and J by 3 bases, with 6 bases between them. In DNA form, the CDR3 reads TGTGCCAGCAGTGTACGGTACACTGAAGCTTTCTTT. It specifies CASSVRYTEAFF.

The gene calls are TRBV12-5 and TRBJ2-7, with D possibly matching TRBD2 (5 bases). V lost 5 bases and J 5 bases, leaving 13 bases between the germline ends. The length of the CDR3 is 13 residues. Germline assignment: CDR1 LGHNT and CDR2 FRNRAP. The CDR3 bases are TGTGCTAGTGGTGAAGGACTGTCCAACGAGCAGTACTTC. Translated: CASGEGLSNEQYF.